The 8 T cell receptor delta chains below all came from one sample that was sequenced in a study of gamma delta lymphoproliferative disorders and STAT genes. TCRdb reprocessed the multiplex PCR reads using CATT. This table holds about 930 delta-chain clones, approximately 1.5% found once. Genomic DNA from isolated PBMCs served as the sequencing template. The sample comprised blood. These TCRs come from a human donor in good health.

By sample fraction, this clone is medium-sized. This likely came from a read error, as a far larger clone is one base away. The J gene is TRDJ1, the V gene TRDV2; 9 bases fit TRDD3. The CDR3 length is 19 residues. The ends lost 0 bases at V and 6 bases at J; junction bases unmatched: 19. Germline loops: CDR1 GEAIGNYY, CDR2 EKD. CDR3 bases: TGTGCCTGTGACACCGCCGGGATGGGGGATAGAACCTCCATCAATAAACTCATCTTT. Residues: CACDTAGMGDRTSINKLIF.

The table lists this clone with a few counts. Translating this DNA gives a protein that differs at residue 13 from the TCRdb one, which belongs to a much larger clone; a read error is likely, and the protein shown is this translation. The chain has TRDV1 and TRDJ1, with D perhaps assigned TRDD2 or TRDD3 (6 bases each). V was shortened by 2 bases and J by 0 bases, with 37 bases between the two germline ends. CDR1 is TSWWSYY and CDR2 is QGS in the germline V gene. This CDR3 is built from 24 residues. CDR3 in amino acids: CALGEGPSTKWGVRGGSYTDKLIF. DNA for the CDR3: TGTGCTCTTGGGGAAGGGCCTTCCACCAAATGGGGGGTTCGTGGGGGGTCGTACACCGATAAACTCATCTTT.

This clone is labeled as medium-sized. For this DNA, TCRdb reports the protein of a much larger clone, which diverges at residue 11, most likely from a read error; the protein presented here is translated directly from the DNA. The J gene is TRDJ1, the V gene TRDV2; D is undetermined. There are 19 residues in the CDR3. V dropped 3 bases and J dropped 0 bases, with 25 bases sitting between them. Germline CDR1 GEAIGNYY, CDR2 EKD. CDR3 DNA sequence: TGTGCCTGTGACCCGCTTCGGCCAGGTACTCATTCATACACCGATAAACTCATCTTT. Translation: CACDPLRPGTHSYTDKLIF.

This clone was seen a handful of times. With only one base between it and a far larger clone, this is likely a read error. At the DNA level, this CDR3 is encoded by other sequences in the same sample as well. This chain uses TRDV1 with TRDJ1; D may be TRDD2 (6 bases). The CDR3 spans 21 residues. Germline loops: CDR1 TSWWSYY, CDR2 QGS. CDR3 sequence (DNA): TGTGCTCTTGGGGGCCTCGGCCTTCCACACCGTTTACCACCTACGACCGATAAGCTCATCTTT. This gives the protein CALGGLGLPHRLPPTTDKLIF.

In its sample, this clone is medium-sized (0.01 to 0.1%). It differs at one base from a far larger clone, so likely a read error. The rearrangement joins TRDV3 to TRDJ1; 11 bases are shared with TRDD3. The CDR3 length is 20 residues. Germline V CDR1 and CDR2: TVYSNPD, GDNSRS (reference sequence). Trimming removed 5 bases from V and 1 base from J; junction bases left unmatched: 24. The CDR3 DNA reads TGTGCCGCCCGGGAATTCCCAGGGGTGGGGGATACGTCTTTCACCGATAAACTCATCTTT. Protein: CAAREFPGVGDTSFTDKLIF.

This clone was picked up a small number of times. The translation of this DNA and the TCRdb protein of a much larger clone differ at residue 17, probably owing to a read error; the protein shown here is translated from the DNA. As DNA, the CDR3 is TGTGCTCTTGGGGAAAGAAGAGGGTTCCTTAAGTACACCGATAAACTCACCTTT. Translating it yields CALGERRGFLKYTDKLTF. V gene TRDV1 combines with J gene TRDJ1; weak D call: TRDD2 (5 bases). The germline V gene has CDR1 TSWWSYY and CDR2 QGS. The CDR3 has 18 amino acids.

This clone was seen more than once but under ten times. TCRdb records a much larger clone's protein for this DNA, with a difference at residue 13 that likely arises from a read error; the protein given is the translation of the DNA. The V and J genes are TRDV1 and TRDJ1; the match to TRDD3 covers 9 bases. Germline trimming cut 5 bases from V and 0 bases from J; bases unmatched to any gene: 28. The CDR3 runs to 23 residues. CDR1 is TSWWSYY, CDR2 QGS, per germline. CDR3 amino acids: CALGRPRSYLHLGGGYYTDKLIF. The CDR3 nucleotides read TGTGCTCTTGGGAGACCTAGAAGCTATCTCCACCTGGGCGGGGGATACTACACCGATAAACTCATCTTT.

This clone has only a few counts. The protein that TCRdb holds for this DNA derives from a much larger clone and differs from the translated DNA at residue 15, which likely indicates a read error; the protein shown here is translated from the DNA. The chain recombines TRDV1 with TRDJ1; 8 nucleotides match TRDD3. Germline loops: CDR1 TSWWSYY, CDR2 QGS. With V trimmed by 2 bases and J by 0 bases, 29 bases remained unmatched. The CDR3 totals 24 residues. Written as DNA, the CDR3 is TGTGCTCTTGGGGAAGGGCCTTCCACCAAATGGGGGATTCGTGAGGGGTCGTACACCGATAAACTCATCTTT. Encoded protein: CALGEGPSTKWGIREGSYTDKLIF.